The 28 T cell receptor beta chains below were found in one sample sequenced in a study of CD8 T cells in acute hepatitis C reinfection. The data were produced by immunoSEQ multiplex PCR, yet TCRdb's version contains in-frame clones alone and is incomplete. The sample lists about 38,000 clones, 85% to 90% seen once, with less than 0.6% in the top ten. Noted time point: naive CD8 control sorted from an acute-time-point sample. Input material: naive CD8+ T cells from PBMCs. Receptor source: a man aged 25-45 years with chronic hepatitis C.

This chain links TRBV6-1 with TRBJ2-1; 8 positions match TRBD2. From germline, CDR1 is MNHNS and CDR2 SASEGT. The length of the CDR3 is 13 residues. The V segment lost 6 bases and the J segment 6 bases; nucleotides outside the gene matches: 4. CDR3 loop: CASRLAARNEQFF. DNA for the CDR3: TGTGCCAGCAGACTAGCGGCTCGCAATGAGCAGTTCTTC.

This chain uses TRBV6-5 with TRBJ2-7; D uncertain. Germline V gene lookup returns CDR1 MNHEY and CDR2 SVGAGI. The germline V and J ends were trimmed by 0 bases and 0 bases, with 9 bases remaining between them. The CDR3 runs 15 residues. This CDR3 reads CASSYSTTPSYEQYF. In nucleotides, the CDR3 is TGTGCCAGCAGTTACTCGACAACACCCTCCTACGAGCAGTACTTC.

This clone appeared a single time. DNA of the CDR3: TGTGCCAGCAGCACCCGACAGGGATGGGAGACCCAGTACTTC. This translates into CASSTRQGWETQYF. This chain joins TRBV9 and TRBJ2-5; TRBD1 agrees at 7 bases. The germline gives CDR1 SGDLS, CDR2 YYNGEE. J gave up 5 bases and V 4 bases, and 8 bases lay outside the gene matches. The CDR3 has 14 amino acids. Combining the CDR3 with reference TRBV9 and TRBJ2-5 gives the whole variable domain DSGVTQTPKHLITATGQRVTLRCSPRSGDLSVYWYQQSLDQGLQFLIQYYNGEERAKGNILERFSAQQFPDLHSELNLSSLELGDSALYFCASSTRQGWETQYFGPGTRLLVL.

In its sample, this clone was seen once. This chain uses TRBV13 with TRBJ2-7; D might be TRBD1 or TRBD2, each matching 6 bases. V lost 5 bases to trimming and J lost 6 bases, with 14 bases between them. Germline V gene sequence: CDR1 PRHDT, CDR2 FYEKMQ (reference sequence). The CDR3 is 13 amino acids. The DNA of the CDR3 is TGTGCCAGCAGCCTCTGGGGGGCAAGCGAGCAGTACTTC. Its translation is CASSLWGASEQYF.

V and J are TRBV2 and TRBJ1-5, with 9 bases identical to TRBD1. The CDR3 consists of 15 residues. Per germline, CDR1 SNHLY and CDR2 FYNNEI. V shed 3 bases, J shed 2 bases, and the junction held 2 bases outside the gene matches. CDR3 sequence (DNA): TGTGCCAGCAGTGAGACAGGGGGACGCAATCAGCCCCAGCATTTT. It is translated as CASSETGGRNQPQHF.

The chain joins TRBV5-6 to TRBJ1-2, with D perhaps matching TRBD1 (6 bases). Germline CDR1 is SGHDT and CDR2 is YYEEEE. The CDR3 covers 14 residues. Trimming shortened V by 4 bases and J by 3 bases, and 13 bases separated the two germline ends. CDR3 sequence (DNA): TGTGCCAGCAGCCTCACAGGGCTTGACTATGGCTACACCTTC. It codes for CASSLTGLDYGYTF.

The CDR3 DNA is TGCGCCAGCAGCTTGTCCCGGGACAGGATGAACACTGAAGCTTTCTTT. It codes for CASSLSRDRMNTEAFF. V gene TRBV5-1 combines with J gene TRBJ1-1, with 8 positions matching TRBD1. This CDR3 has 16 residues. Trimming took 1 base from V and 0 from J; bases not matched to a gene: 5. The germline V gene has CDR1 SGHRS and CDR2 YFSETQ. Filled out from reference TRBV5-1 and TRBJ1-1, the complete variable domain reads KAGVTQTPRYLIKTRGQQVTLSCSPISGHRSVSWYQQTPGQGLQFLFEYFSETQRNKGNFPGRFSGRQFSNSRSEMNVSTLELGDSALYLCASSLSRDRMNTEAFFGQGTRLTVV.

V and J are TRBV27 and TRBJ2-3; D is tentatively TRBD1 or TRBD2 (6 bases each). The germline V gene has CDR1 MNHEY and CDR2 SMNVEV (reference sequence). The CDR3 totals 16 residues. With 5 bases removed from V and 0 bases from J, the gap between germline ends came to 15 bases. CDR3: CASSIRGQGSTDTQYF. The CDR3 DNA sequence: TGTGCCAGCAGTATCCGGGGGCAGGGCAGCACAGATACGCAGTATTTT.

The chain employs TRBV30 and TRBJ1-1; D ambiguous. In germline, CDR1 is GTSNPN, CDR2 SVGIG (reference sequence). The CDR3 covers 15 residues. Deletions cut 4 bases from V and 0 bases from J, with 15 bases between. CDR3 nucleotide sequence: TGTGCCTGGATGGTCCGGGCAGTCATGAACACTGAAGCTTTCTTT. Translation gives CAWMVRAVMNTEAFF.

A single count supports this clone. The CDR3 spells CASSSGGFEQYF. CDR3 nucleotide sequence: TGTGCCAGCAGTTCAGGGGGCTTCGAGCAGTACTTC. This sequence joins TRBV7-9 and TRBJ2-7; 8 bases line up with TRBD1. V lost 6 bases, J lost 6 bases, and 4 bases stayed unmatched. This CDR3 has 12 amino acids. The germline V gene has CDR1 SEHNR and CDR2 FQNEAQ (reference sequence). Variable domain in full (rest from reference TRBV7-9 and TRBJ2-7): DTGVSQNPRHKITKRGQNVTFRCDPISEHNRLYWYRQTLGQGPEFLTYFQNEAQLEKSRLLSDRFSAERPKGSFSTLEIQRTEQGDSAMYLCASSSGGFEQYFGPGTRLTVT.

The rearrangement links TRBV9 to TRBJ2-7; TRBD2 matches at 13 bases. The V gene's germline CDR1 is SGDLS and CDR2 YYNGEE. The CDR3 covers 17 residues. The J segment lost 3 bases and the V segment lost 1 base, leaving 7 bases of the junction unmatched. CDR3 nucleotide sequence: TGTGCCAGCAGCGTAACTAGCGGGGGGGCATTCGACTACGAGCAGTACTTC. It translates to CASSVTSGGAFDYEQYF.

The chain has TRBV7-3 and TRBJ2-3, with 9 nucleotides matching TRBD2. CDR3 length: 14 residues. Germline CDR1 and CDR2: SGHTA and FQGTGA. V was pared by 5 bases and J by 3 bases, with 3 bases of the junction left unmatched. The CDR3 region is CASSVAGATDTQYF. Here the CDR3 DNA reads TGTGCCAGCAGCGTAGCGGGAGCGACAGATACGCAGTATTTT.

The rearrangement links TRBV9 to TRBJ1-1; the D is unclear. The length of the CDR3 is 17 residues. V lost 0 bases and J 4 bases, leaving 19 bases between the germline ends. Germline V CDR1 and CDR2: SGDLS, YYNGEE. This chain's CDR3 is CASSVGRSGIKPTEAFF. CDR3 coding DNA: TGTGCCAGCAGCGTAGGTCGTTCAGGTATTAAACCCACTGAAGCTTTCTTT.

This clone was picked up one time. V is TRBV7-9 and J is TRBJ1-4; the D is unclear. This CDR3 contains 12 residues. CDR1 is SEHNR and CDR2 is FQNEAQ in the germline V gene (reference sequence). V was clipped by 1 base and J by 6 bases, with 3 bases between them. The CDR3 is CASSLGHEKLFF. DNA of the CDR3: TGTGCCAGCAGCTTAGGGCATGAAAAACTGTTTTTT.

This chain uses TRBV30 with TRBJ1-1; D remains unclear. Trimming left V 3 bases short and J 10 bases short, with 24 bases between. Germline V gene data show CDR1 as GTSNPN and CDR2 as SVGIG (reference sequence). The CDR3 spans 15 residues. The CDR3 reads CAWSLELDGLPRAFF. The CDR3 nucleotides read TGTGCCTGGAGCCTGGAGCTGGACGGTCTTCCCCGAGCTTTCTTT.

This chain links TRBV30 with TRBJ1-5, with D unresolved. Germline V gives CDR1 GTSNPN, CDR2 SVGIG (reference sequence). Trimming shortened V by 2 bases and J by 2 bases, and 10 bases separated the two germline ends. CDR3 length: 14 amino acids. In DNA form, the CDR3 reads TGTGCCTGGAGTACCGAGGACGGCAATCAGCCCCAGCATTTT. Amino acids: CAWSTEDGNQPQHF.

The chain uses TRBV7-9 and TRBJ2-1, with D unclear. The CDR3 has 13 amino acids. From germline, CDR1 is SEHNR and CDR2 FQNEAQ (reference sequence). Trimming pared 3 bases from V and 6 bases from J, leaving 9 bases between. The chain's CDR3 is CASSFPYTNEQFF. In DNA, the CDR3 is TGTGCCAGCAGCTTCCCCTACACCAATGAGCAGTTCTTC.

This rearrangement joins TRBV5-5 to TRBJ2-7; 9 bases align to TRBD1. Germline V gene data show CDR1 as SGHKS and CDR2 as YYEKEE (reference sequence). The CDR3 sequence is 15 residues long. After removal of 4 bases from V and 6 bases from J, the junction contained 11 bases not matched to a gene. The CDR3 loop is CASSPGQGAWIEQYF. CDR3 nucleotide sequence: TGTGCCAGCAGCCCGGGACAGGGCGCCTGGATCGAGCAGTACTTC. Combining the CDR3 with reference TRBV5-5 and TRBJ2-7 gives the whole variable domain DAGVTQSPTHLIKTRGQQVTLRCSPISGHKSVSWYQQVLGQGPQFIFQYYEKEERGRGNFPDRFSARQFPNYSSELNVNALLLGDSALYLCASSPGQGAWIEQYFGPGTRLTVT.

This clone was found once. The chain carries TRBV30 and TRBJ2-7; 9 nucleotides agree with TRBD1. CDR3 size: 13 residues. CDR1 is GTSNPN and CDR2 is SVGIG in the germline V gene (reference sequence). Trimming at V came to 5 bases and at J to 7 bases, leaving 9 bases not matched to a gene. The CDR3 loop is CAWCEGQGGEQYF. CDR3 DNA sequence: TGTGCCTGGTGTGAGGGACAGGGTGGGGAGCAGTACTTC.

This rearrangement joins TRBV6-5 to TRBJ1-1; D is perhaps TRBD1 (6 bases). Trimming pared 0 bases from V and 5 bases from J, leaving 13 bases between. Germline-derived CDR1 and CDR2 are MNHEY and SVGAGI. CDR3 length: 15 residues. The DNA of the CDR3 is TGTGCCAGCAGTTACTCGACCCCAGGGGCAACTGAAGCTTTCTTT. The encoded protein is CASSYSTPGATEAFF.

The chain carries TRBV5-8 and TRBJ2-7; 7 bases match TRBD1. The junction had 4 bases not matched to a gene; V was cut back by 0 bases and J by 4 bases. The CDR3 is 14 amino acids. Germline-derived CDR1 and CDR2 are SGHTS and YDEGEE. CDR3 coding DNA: TGTGCCAGCAGCTTGGGACAGGGTTTGTACGAGCAGTACTTC. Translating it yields CASSLGQGLYEQYF.

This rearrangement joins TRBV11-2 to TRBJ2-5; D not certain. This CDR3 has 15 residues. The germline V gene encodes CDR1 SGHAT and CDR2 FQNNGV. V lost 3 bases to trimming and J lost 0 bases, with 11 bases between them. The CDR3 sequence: CASSFSTNYQETQYF. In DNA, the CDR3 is TGTGCCAGCAGCTTTTCGACAAACTACCAAGAGACCCAGTACTTC.

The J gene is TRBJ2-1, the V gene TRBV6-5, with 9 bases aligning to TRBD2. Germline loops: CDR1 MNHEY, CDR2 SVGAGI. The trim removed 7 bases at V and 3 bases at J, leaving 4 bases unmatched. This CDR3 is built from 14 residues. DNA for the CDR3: TGTGCCAGCACCAAGCGGGGGGACTACAATGAGCAGTTCTTC. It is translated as CASTKRGDYNEQFF.

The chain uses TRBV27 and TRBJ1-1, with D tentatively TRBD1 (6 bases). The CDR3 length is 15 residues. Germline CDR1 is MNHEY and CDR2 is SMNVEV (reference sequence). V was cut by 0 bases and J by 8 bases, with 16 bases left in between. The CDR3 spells CASSLSIYGGTEAFF. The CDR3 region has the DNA TGTGCCAGCAGTTTATCGATTTATGGGGGCACCGAAGCTTTCTTT.

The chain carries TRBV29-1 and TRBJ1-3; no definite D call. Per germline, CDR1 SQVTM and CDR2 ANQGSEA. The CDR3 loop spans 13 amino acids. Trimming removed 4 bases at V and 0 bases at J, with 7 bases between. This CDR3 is CSVVRSSGNTIYF. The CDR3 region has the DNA TGCAGCGTTGTGAGGAGCTCTGGAAACACCATATATTTT. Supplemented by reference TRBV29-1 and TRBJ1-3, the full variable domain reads SAVISQKPSRDICQRGTSLTIQCQVDSQVTMMFWYRQQPGQSLTLIATANQGSEATYESGFVIDKFPISRPNLTFSTLTVSNMSPEDSSIYLCSVVRSSGNTIYFGEGSWLTVV.

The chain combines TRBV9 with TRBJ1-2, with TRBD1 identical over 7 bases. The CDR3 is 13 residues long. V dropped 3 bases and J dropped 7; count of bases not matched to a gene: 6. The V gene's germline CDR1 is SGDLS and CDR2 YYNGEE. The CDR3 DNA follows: TGTGCCAGCAGCGAACCGACAGGGAGTGGCTACACCTTC. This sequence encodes CASSEPTGSGYTF.

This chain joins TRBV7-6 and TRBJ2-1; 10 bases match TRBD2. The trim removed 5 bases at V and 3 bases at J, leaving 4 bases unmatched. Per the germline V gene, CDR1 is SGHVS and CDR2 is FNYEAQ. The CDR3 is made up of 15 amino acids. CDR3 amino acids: CASSPGTSVYNEQFF. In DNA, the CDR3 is TGTGCCAGCAGCCCAGGGACTAGCGTCTACAATGAGCAGTTCTTC.

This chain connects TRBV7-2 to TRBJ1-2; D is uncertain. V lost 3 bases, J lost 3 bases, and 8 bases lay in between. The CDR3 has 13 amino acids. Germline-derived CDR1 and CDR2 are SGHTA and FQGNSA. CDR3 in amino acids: CASSFGTDYGYTF. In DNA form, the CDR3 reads TGTGCCAGCAGCTTCGGAACCGACTATGGCTACACCTTC.